This T cell receptor beta chain was recovered during a study of beta chain features in type 1 diabetes. Study observations and caveats: A moderate, significant TCRB CDR3 shortening appeared in type 1 diabetes across four CD4+ subsets.

This CDR3 contains 13 residues. The germline V gene has CDR1 GTSNPN and CDR2 SVGIG (reference sequence). With 3 bases removed from V and 10 bases from J, the gap between germline ends came to 13 bases. Expressed TCRB transcripts were sequenced because the entire RNA isolate underwent reverse transcription. Assay: immunoSEQ multiplex PCR; the TCRdb copy retains only in-frame clones and omits some. The table has 680,000 or so clones, roughly 13% seen once. This clone appeared a few times. Its antigen is currently unknown. The chain recombines TRBV30 with TRBJ1-6; D gene unclear. Sequencing was performed on naive CD4+ T cells from blood. The clonotype was recovered from a man between 18 and 29 years old with type 1 diabetes. The CDR3 DNA reads as TGTGCCTGGAGAGAGGCCCCTGGGTCACCCCTCCACTTT. Translated, it gives CAWREAPGSPLHF.